These 16 T cell receptor beta chains were sequenced from one sample in a study of blood T cell repertoires in COVID-19. Profiling relied on immunoSEQ multiplex PCR, and the TCRdb table lists in-frame clones only, not all of them. The top ten clones hold 6.9% of a sample with about 300,000 clones, 88% of them seen once. Sequencing was performed on peripheral blood. These receptors all stem from a woman under 40 who had recovered from COVID-19.

V gene TRBV6-1 combines with J gene TRBJ1-1; no clear D. Trimming pared 0 bases from V and 6 bases from J, leaving 14 bases between. This CDR3 spans 15 amino acids. CDR1 is MNHNS, CDR2 SASEGT, per germline. In DNA, the CDR3 is TGTGCCAGCAGTGAAGCCCCGTTTCCCGTGTCTGAAGCTTTCTTT. It is translated as CASSEAPFPVSEAFF.

The V call is TRBV6-5, the J call TRBJ2-4; TRBD2 agrees at 10 bases. The CDR3 has 16 amino acids. Germline assignment: CDR1 MNHEY and CDR2 SVGAGI. With 2 bases clipped from V and 1 base from J, the junction kept 2 bases outside the gene matches. DNA for the CDR3: TGTGCCAGCAGTTACGCGACTAGCGGGGCCAAAAACATTCAGTACTTC. Encoded protein: CASSYATSGAKNIQYF.

The rearrangement links TRBV5-4 to TRBJ1-2; 7 bases are a match to TRBD1. CDR1 SGHNT and CDR2 YYREEE come from the germline V gene (reference sequence). There are 14 residues in the CDR3. The ends lost 4 bases at V and 1 base at J; junction bases unmatched: 4. The DNA for the CDR3 is TGTGCCAGCAGCCCCGCAGGGGGTAACTATGGCTACACCTTC. It is translated as CASSPAGGNYGYTF.

This rearrangement joins TRBV5-1 to TRBJ1-4, with D hard to call. Germline CDR1 and CDR2: SGHRS and YFSETQ. This CDR3 comprises 14 residues. With 4 bases removed from V and 0 bases from J, the gap between germline ends came to 7 bases. CDR3 amino acids: CASSPLSTNEKLFF. In DNA form, the CDR3 reads TGCGCCAGCAGCCCACTTTCAACTAATGAAAAACTGTTTTTT.

Points on this clone: This same CDR3 is encoded by further DNA sequences in the sample. The chain employs TRBV6-5 and TRBJ2-1; D not certain. The length of the CDR3 is 11 residues. V lost 0 bases to trimming and J lost 8 bases, with 2 bases between them. Germline CDR1 is MNHEY and CDR2 is SVGAGI. The CDR3 DNA reads TGTGCCAGCAGTTACTCCGATGAGCAGTTCTTC. It translates to CASSYSDEQFF.

This chain joins TRBV4-1 and TRBJ1-5; the match to TRBD1 covers 10 bases. The V segment lost 4 bases and the J segment 4 bases; nucleotides outside the gene matches: 1. Germline values: CDR1 MGHRA, CDR2 YSYEKL. The CDR3 totals 14 residues. The CDR3 region is CASSLDRGNQPQHF. As DNA, the CDR3 is TGCGCCAGCAGCCTGGACAGGGGGAATCAGCCCCAGCATTTT.

The rearrangement uses TRBV2 and TRBJ1-1, with TRBD1 matching 8 bases. This CDR3 has 13 amino acids. J lost 10 bases, V lost 6 bases, and 10 bases had no gene match. CDR1 SNHLY and CDR2 FYNNEI come from the germline V gene. CDR3 sequence: CASRQSTGEVAFF. Written as DNA, the CDR3 is TGTGCCAGCAGACAATCGACAGGGGAGGTAGCTTTCTTT.

This rearrangement joins TRBV19 to TRBJ1-4, with D maybe TRBD1 (6 bases). Trimming cost V 4 bases and J 7 bases, with 10 bases left between them. From germline, CDR1 is LNHDA and CDR2 SQIVND (reference sequence). The CDR3 is 13 amino acids. CDR3 DNA sequence: TGTGCCAGTAGTACCCCGACAGGTGAAAAACTGTTTTTT. Its protein product is CASSTPTGEKLFF.

The chain recombines TRBV28 with TRBJ1-6; 10 bases fit TRBD1. The CDR3 runs to 14 residues. CDR1 is MDHEN, CDR2 SYDVKM, per germline. V trimming: 6 bases; J trimming: 8 bases; junction bases outside the gene matches: 4. The CDR3 bases are TGTGCCAGCAGGGGACAGGGGTGGGATTCACCCCTCCACTTT. Its protein product is CASRGQGWDSPLHF.

This clone has at least ten counts. CDR3 loop: CASSYRGTDEAFF. The CDR3 coding sequence is TGTGCCAGCAGTTACCGAGGGACAGATGAAGCTTTCTTT. The chain is built from TRBV6-6 and TRBJ1-1, with 7 bases matching TRBD1. V dropped 2 bases and J dropped 7; count of bases not matched to a gene: 4. CDR1 and CDR2 (germline): MNHNY, SVGAGI (reference sequence). The CDR3 is 13 amino acids.

The genes are TRBV19 and TRBJ1-6; 7 nucleotides line up with TRBD1. CDR1 is LNHDA and CDR2 is SQIVND in the germline V gene (reference sequence). V trimming: 4 bases; J trimming: 4 bases; junction bases outside the gene matches: 7. This CDR3 comprises 16 residues. CDR3 in amino acids: CASSTRPTGYNSPLHF. The CDR3 region has the DNA TGTGCCAGTAGTACCCGCCCGACAGGGTATAATTCACCCCTCCACTTT. The full variable domain, rest sourced from reference TRBV19 and TRBJ1-6, is DGGITQSPKYLFRKEGQNVTLSCEQNLNHDAMYWYRQDPGQGLRLIYYSQIVNDFQKGDIAEGYSVSREKKESFPLTVTSAQKNPTAFYLCASSTRPTGYNSPLHFGNGTRLTVT.

CDR3 sequence (DNA): TGTGCCAGCAGTTTAGGCAGGGGGAACACTGAAGCTTTCTTT. It translates to CASSLGRGNTEAFF. This chain uses TRBV27 with TRBJ1-1; D is perhaps TRBD1 (6 bases). The CDR3 runs 14 residues. Trimming stripped 2 bases from V and 1 base from J, with 8 bases between. Germline CDR1 MNHEY, CDR2 SMNVEV (reference sequence).

This chain uses TRBV6-2 or TRBV6-3 with TRBJ2-1, with D tentatively TRBD1 (5 bases). V lost 4 bases and J lost 10, with 20 bases in between. This CDR3 region has 15 residues. Germline V lookup: CDR1 MNHEY, CDR2 SVGEGT. CDR3 amino acids: CASSSPHPQGREQFF. The CDR3 bases are TGTGCCAGCAGTTCCCCCCACCCCCAGGGAAGGGAGCAGTTCTTC.

This rearrangement joins TRBV4-1 to TRBJ2-7; weak D call: TRBD1 (5 bases). Trimming pared 0 bases from V and 0 bases from J, leaving 12 bases between. Germline CDR1 and CDR2: MGHRA and YSYEKL. The CDR3 covers 16 residues. The CDR3: CASSQDLDRPSYEQYF. The DNA of the CDR3 is TGCGCCAGCAGCCAAGATCTTGACAGACCCTCCTACGAGCAGTACTTC.

The J gene is TRBJ2-2, the V gene TRBV28; no definite D call. Trimming left V 5 bases short and J 0 bases short, with 10 bases between. The germline V gene has CDR1 MDHEN and CDR2 SYDVKM. The CDR3 loop spans 15 amino acids. CDR3 bases: TGTGCCAGCAGTCTGACACCGGCGAACACCGGGGAGCTGTTTTTT. It encodes CASSLTPANTGELFF.

The chain links TRBV11-3 to TRBJ2-3, with 10 bases lining up with TRBD2. The CDR3 runs to 18 residues. The junction had 15 bases not matched to a gene; V was cut back by 4 bases and J by 5 bases. CDR1 SGHNT and CDR2 YENEEA come from the germline V gene. The CDR3 loop reads CASSSTITSGGALDTQYF. In nucleotides, the CDR3 is TGTGCCAGCAGCTCGACGATCACCAGCGGGGGGGCCCTAGATACGCAGTATTTT.